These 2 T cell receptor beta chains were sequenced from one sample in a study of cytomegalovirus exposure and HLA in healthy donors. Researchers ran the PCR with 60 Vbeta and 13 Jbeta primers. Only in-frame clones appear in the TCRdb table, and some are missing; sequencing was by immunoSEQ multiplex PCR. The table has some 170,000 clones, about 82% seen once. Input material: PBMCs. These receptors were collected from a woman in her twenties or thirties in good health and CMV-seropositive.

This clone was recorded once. The CDR3 nucleotides read TGTGCCAGCAGCGTGGGGACCTCAGGGGCTTATGGCTACACCTTC. As protein: CASSVGTSGAYGYTF. This chain joins TRBV7-9 and TRBJ1-2, with D possibly TRBD1 on 6 matching bases. V lost 5 bases to trimming and J lost 5 bases, with 18 bases between them. CDR1 is SEHNR and CDR2 is FQNEAQ in the germline V gene (reference sequence). CDR3 length: 15 amino acids.

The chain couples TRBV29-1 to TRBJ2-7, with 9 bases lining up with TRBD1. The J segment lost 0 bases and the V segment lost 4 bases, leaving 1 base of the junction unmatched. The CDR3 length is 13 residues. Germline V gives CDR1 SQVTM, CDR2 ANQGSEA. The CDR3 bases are TGCAGCGTTGCACAGGGGGCCTCCTACGAGCAGTACTTC. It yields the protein CSVAQGASYEQYF.